This T cell receptor beta chain was identified in a study of blood T cells in healthy people across ages. Study in general: Per two T cells, template switching captured roughly one barcoded beta molecule. Study results and caveats: The percentage of naive T cells correlated strongly with TCR beta diversity.

Notes on this clonotype: Antigen unknown.

Alongside a J-beta primer mix, a sample-barcoded 5' primer served in a second PCR lasting about 6 to 12 cycles. In TCRdb, the 5' RACE reads were re-called with MiXCR into one record per CDR3 protein. The sample contains 550,000 to 650,000 distinct CDR3 sequences, under 30% of which appear only once. Approximately 10 milliliters was the volume of peripheral blood drawn from each donor. Material: blood. This receptor was taken from a woman older than 75 in good health.

CDR3 coding DNA: TGCAGTGCTAGAGGCTTCAAATCCTACGAGCAGTACTTC. Residues: CSARGFKSYEQYF. The chain uses TRBV20-1 and TRBJ2-7; the D is unclear. Trimming removed 1 base at V and 1 base at J, with 8 bases between. The CDR3 spans 13 residues. CDR1 is DFQATT, CDR2 SNEGSKA, per germline (reference sequence).